One sample yielded the 22 T cell receptor beta chains listed below, sequenced in a study of cytomegalovirus exposure and HLA in healthy donors. The primer mix had 60 Vbeta and 13 Jbeta primers. Only in-frame clones appear in the TCRdb table, and some are missing; sequencing was by immunoSEQ multiplex PCR. The data contain about 140,000 clones, about three quarters of them seen just once; the ten biggest clones take up under 1.5%. The sample consisted of PBMCs. These receptors were taken from a male donor in good health and CMV-seropositive.

This chain connects TRBV6-5 to TRBJ2-2; D possibly corresponds to TRBD2 (6 bases). The CDR3 runs to 15 residues. The V end was cut by 5 bases, the J end by 6 bases, with 16 bases between. Germline V lookup: CDR1 MNHEY, CDR2 SVGAGI. Here the CDR3 reads CASSRGSLTAGELFF. As DNA, the CDR3 is TGTGCCAGCAGTCGGGGGAGTCTTACCGCCGGGGAGCTGTTTTTT.

This chain uses TRBV6-6 with TRBJ2-7; 12 nucleotides agree with TRBD2. The CDR3 sequence is 16 residues long. Germline V CDR1 and CDR2: MNHNY, SVGAGI (reference sequence). V dropped 6 bases and J dropped 1; count of bases not matched to a gene: 7. Written as DNA, the CDR3 is TGTGCCAGCAGGACCCGGACTAGCGGGAATTCCTACGAGCAGTACTTC. Its protein is CASRTRTSGNSYEQYF.

The chain uses TRBV6-5 and TRBJ2-7; 9 bases are a match to TRBD1. The CDR3 contains 14 residues. V gave up 6 bases and J gave up 3 bases; unmatched junction bases: 6. The germline gives CDR1 MNHEY, CDR2 SVGAGI. This chain's CDR3 is CASSLGQGHYEQYF. Here the CDR3 DNA reads TGTGCCAGCAGCTTGGGACAGGGCCACTACGAGCAGTACTTC.

J is TRBJ2-2 and V is TRBV5-1; 9 nucleotides line up with TRBD2. Germline V gene data show CDR1 as SGHRS and CDR2 as YFSETQ. The CDR3 loop spans 16 amino acids. Losses at the gene ends were 1 base for V and 6 bases for J; bases not matched to a gene: 7. The CDR3 sequence: CASSLNASGVSGELFF. The CDR3 coding sequence is TGCGCCAGCAGCTTGAATGCTAGCGGGGTTTCCGGGGAGCTGTTTTTT.

The rearrangement uses TRBV27 and TRBJ1-1, with D uncertain. CDR1 and CDR2 from the germline V gene are MNHEY and SMNVEV (reference sequence). This CDR3 is built from 13 residues. V was pared by 3 bases and J by 3 bases, with 8 bases between. CDR3 protein: CASSFNEYTEAFF. For the CDR3, the DNA is TGTGCCAGCAGTTTTAATGAGTACACTGAAGCTTTCTTT.

The chain carries TRBV5-1 and TRBJ2-7; TRBD1 matches at 8 bases. The CDR3 length is 15 residues. Germline loops: CDR1 SGHRS, CDR2 YFSETQ. The J segment lost 6 bases and the V segment lost 0 bases, leaving 8 bases of the junction unmatched. The DNA for the CDR3 is TGCGCCAGCAGCTTGGGAGGACAGGGTTTGGGCGAGCAGTACTTC. Protein: CASSLGGQGLGEQYF.

The chain joins TRBV6-5 to TRBJ1-1, with D possibly being TRBD1 (6 bases). This CDR3 spans 14 amino acids. The germline CDR1 and CDR2 sequences are MNHEY and SVGAGI. V was shortened by 5 bases and J by 6 bases, with 16 bases between the two germline ends. The DNA of the CDR3 is TGTGCCAGCAGTAAACCCGGACAGAGCCCTGAAGCTTTCTTT. Translated: CASSKPGQSPEAFF.

The chain couples TRBV19 to TRBJ2-7, with 12 bases matching TRBD1. CDR3 length equals 18 residues. Per the germline V gene, CDR1 is LNHDA and CDR2 is SQIVND (reference sequence). V was pared by 1 base and J by 3 bases, with 10 bases of the junction left unmatched. CDR3: CASSIGPGQGALIYEQYF. The DNA of the CDR3 is TGTGCCAGTAGTATAGGGCCGGGACAGGGGGCGCTGATCTACGAGCAGTACTTC.

J is TRBJ2-7 and V is TRBV13, with D possibly TRBD2 on 6 matching bases. Germline V gene lookup returns CDR1 PRHDT and CDR2 FYEKMQ (reference sequence). V lost 3 bases and J lost 0, with 6 bases in between. The CDR3 is 13 amino acids. The CDR3 DNA reads TGTGCCAGCAGCTTCGGGGGCTCCTACGAGCAGTACTTC. It codes for CASSFGGSYEQYF.

A few counts support this clone. The chain employs TRBV11-2 and TRBJ1-1; D not resolved. The CDR3 extends over 15 amino acids. Trimming removed 0 bases at V and 1 base at J, with 9 bases between. Germline V gives CDR1 SGHAT, CDR2 FQNNGV. The CDR3: CASSLDLLRNTEAFF. The CDR3 bases are TGTGCCAGCAGCTTAGATCTGTTGAGGAACACTGAAGCTTTCTTT.

The chain joins TRBV19 to TRBJ2-7; D possibly corresponds to TRBD2 (5 bases). Germline V gene lookup returns CDR1 LNHDA and CDR2 SQIVND (reference sequence). The CDR3 spans 17 residues. V gave up 6 bases and J gave up 4 bases, with 25 bases separating them. CDR3 region: CASSPMTRGPRLYEQYF. CDR3 DNA sequence: TGTGCCAGTAGCCCCATGACCCGCGGGCCGCGCCTATACGAGCAGTACTTC.

Only one count was recorded for this clone. This chain links TRBV7-2 with TRBJ2-3; 11 nucleotides match TRBD2. The CDR3 length is 16 residues. CDR1 is SGHTA and CDR2 is FQGNSA in the germline V gene. V was pared by 5 bases and J by 0 bases, with 4 bases of the junction left unmatched. CDR3: CASSPGLAGSTDTQYF. The CDR3 DNA is TGTGCCAGCAGCCCCGGACTAGCGGGTAGCACAGATACGCAGTATTTT.

The rearrangement links TRBV30 to TRBJ1-1; no clear D. This CDR3 is 13 amino acids long. The germline CDR1 and CDR2 sequences are GTSNPN and SVGIG (reference sequence). V dropped 4 bases and J dropped 2 bases, with 11 bases sitting between them. The CDR3 reads CAWNANRNTEAFF. The CDR3 DNA is TGTGCCTGGAACGCGAATCGCAACACTGAAGCTTTCTTT.

V gene TRBV11-2 combines with J gene TRBJ2-5, with TRBD1 identical over 9 bases. V shed 0 bases, J shed 1 base, and the junction held 3 bases outside the gene matches. The CDR3 sequence is 16 residues long. Germline CDR1 SGHAT, CDR2 FQNNGV. This CDR3 is CASSLDGTGTQETQYF. The CDR3 DNA reads as TGTGCCAGCAGCTTAGATGGGACAGGGACCCAAGAGACCCAGTACTTC.

This sequence joins TRBV2 and TRBJ2-7, with a weak D call TRBD2 (5 bases). With 6 bases removed from V and 2 bases from J, the gap between germline ends came to 11 bases. Germline V lookup: CDR1 SNHLY, CDR2 FYNNEI. This CDR3 is built from 13 residues. The CDR3 nucleotides are TGTGCCAGCAGACGGGATTCGCCCTACGAGCAGTACTTC. It specifies CASRRDSPYEQYF.

The V call is TRBV7-9, the J call TRBJ2-3; D unresolved. Looked up from germline, CDR1 is SEHNR and CDR2 is FQNEAQ (reference sequence). Trimming cost V 1 base and J 4 bases, with 9 bases left between them. The length of the CDR3 is 14 residues. As DNA, the CDR3 is TGTGCCAGCAGCTTAGACCTAAACCCAGATACGCAGTATTTT. It encodes CASSLDLNPDTQYF.

V is TRBV5-1 and J is TRBJ1-1, with 10 nucleotides matching TRBD1. The CDR3 has 15 residues. CDR1 and CDR2 from the germline V gene are SGHRS and YFSETQ. After removal of 3 bases from V and 4 bases from J, the junction contained 6 bases not matched to a gene. The CDR3 coding sequence is TGCGCCAGCAGCTCAGAGGACAGGGGGGTCACTGAAGCTTTCTTT. Amino acid sequence: CASSSEDRGVTEAFF. Full variable domain (missing parts from reference TRBV5-1 and TRBJ1-1): KAGVTQTPRYLIKTRGQQVTLSCSPISGHRSVSWYQQTPGQGLQFLFEYFSETQRNKGNFPGRFSGRQFSNSRSEMNVSTLELGDSALYLCASSSEDRGVTEAFFGQGTRLTVV.

The chain has TRBV25-1 and TRBJ2-5; the match to TRBD1 covers 7 bases. CDR1 is MGHDK, CDR2 SYGVNS, per germline. The CDR3 is 18 residues long. V gave up 5 bases and J gave up 2 bases; unmatched junction bases: 17. The CDR3 loop reads CASSPTRNQGVAQETQYF. CDR3 DNA: TGTGCCAGCAGTCCAACCCGCAACCAGGGGGTCGCGCAAGAGACCCAGTACTTC.

The chain has TRBV6-1 and TRBJ1-4, with 8 positions matching TRBD1. The CDR3 has 14 residues. V shed 6 bases, J shed 6 bases, and the junction held 6 bases outside the gene matches. CDR1 and CDR2 (germline): MNHNS, SASEGT. This CDR3 reads CASRRTGLDEKLFF. CDR3 DNA sequence: TGTGCCAGCAGGCGGACAGGGCTCGATGAAAAACTGTTTTTT.

The chain links TRBV6-1 to TRBJ2-7, with unresolved D. Germline V gene data show CDR1 as MNHNS and CDR2 as SASEGT. The CDR3 is made up of 14 amino acids. V was shortened by 0 bases and J by 1 base, with 7 bases between the two germline ends. CDR3 loop: CASSEAPLSYEQYF. The CDR3 nucleotides are TGTGCCAGCAGTGAAGCCCCACTTTCCTACGAGCAGTACTTC.

The V call is TRBV7-9, the J call TRBJ2-3, with 8 bases lining up with TRBD1. The germline gives CDR1 SEHNR, CDR2 FQNEAQ (reference sequence). V was clipped by 10 bases and J by 1 base; unmatched bases: 7. The CDR3 is 14 amino acids. The CDR3 DNA reads TGTGCCACCCGACCGGGACAGGGCACAGATACGCAGTATTTT. Translated, it gives CATRPGQGTDTQYF.

This sequence joins TRBV10-2 and TRBJ1-4; 7 bases line up with TRBD1. This CDR3 contains 17 residues. J gave up 6 bases and V 6 bases, and 16 bases lay outside the gene matches. Germline V gene lookup returns CDR1 WSHSY and CDR2 SAAADI. CDR3 nucleotides: TGCGCCAGCAGGGATCCATTGGGCAGGGACAGCGATGAAAAACTGTTTTTT. Translated: CASRDPLGRDSDEKLFF.